Detailed here is one TCR beta chain. These data come from a study of cytomegalovirus exposure and HLA in healthy donors. Primers for the PCR totalled 60 Vbeta and 13 Jbeta. Generated by immunoSEQ multiplex PCR, the TCRdb table keeps only in-frame clones and is missing some. The profile shows tens of thousands of clones, around 69% of them singletons. Germline-derived CDR1 and CDR2 are SGDLS and YYNGEE. The CDR3 consists of 13 residues. The germline V and J ends were trimmed by 2 bases and 6 bases, with 12 bases remaining between them. The chain couples TRBV9 to TRBJ2-7; a possible D gene is TRBD1 (7 bases). Material: PBMCs. This TCR came from a human donor in good health. CDR3 in DNA: TGTGCCAGCAGCGTCGGAGGGGGCGGCGAGCAGTACTTC. Its translation is CASSVGGGGEQYF.